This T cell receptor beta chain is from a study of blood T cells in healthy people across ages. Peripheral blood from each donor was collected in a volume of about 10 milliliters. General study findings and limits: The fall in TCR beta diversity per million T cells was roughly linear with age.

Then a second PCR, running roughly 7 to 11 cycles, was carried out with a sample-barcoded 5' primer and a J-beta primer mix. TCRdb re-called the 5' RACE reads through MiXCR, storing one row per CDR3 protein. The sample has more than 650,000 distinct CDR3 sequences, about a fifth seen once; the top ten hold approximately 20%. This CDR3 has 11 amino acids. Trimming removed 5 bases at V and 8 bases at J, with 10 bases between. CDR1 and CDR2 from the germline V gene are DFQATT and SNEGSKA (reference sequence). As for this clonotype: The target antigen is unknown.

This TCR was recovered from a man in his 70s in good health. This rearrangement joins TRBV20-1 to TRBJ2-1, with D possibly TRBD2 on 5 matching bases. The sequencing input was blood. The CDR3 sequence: CSASGFDEQFF. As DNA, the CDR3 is TGCAGTGCTTCGGGGTTCGATGAGCAGTTCTTC.